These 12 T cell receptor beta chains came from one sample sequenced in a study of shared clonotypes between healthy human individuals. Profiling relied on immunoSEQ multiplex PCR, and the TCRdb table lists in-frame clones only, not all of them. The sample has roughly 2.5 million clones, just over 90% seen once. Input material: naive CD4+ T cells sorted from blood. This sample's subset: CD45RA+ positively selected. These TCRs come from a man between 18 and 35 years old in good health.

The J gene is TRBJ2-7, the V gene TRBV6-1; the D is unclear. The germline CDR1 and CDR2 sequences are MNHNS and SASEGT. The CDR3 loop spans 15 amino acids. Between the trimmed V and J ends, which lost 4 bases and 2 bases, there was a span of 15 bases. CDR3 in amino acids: CASSAKDQPPYEQYF. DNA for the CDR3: TGTGCCAGCAGTGCAAAGGACCAACCCCCCTACGAGCAGTACTTC.

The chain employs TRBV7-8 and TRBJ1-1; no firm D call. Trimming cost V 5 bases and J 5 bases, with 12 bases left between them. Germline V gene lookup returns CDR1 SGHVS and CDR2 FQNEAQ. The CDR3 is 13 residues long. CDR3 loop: CASSLPPGTEAFF. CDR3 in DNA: TGTGCCAGCAGCCTACCCCCCGGGACTGAAGCTTTCTTT.

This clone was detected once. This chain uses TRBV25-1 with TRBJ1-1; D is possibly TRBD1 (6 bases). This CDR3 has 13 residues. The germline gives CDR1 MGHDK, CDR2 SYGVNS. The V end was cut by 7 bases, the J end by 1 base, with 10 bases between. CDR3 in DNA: TGTGCCAGCAAGGCAGGGGAGAACACTGAAGCTTTCTTT. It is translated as CASKAGENTEAFF.

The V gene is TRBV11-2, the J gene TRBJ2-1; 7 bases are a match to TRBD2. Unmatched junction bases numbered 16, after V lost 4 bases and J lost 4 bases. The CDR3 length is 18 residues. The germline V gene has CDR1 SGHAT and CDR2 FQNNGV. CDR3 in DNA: TGTGCCAGCAGCTCCGTGGGGGGGGAGAGACGTCTGTACAATGAGCAGTTCTTC. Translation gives CASSSVGGERRLYNEQFF.

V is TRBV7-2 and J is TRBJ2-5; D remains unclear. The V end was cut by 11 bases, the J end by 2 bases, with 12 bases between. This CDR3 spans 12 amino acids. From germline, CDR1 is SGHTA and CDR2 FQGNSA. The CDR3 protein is CASASGQETQYF. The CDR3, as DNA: TGTGCCTCCGCCTCAGGTCAAGAGACCCAGTACTTC.

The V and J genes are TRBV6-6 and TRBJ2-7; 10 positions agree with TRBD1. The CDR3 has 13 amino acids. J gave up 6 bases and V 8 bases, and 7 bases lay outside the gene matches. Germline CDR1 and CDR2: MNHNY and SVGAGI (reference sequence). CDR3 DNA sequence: TGTGCCAGCCGGGGGACAGGGGTTTCCGAGCAGTACTTC. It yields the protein CASRGTGVSEQYF.

The DNA for the CDR3 is TGCGCCAGCAGCCAAAGGGCGGGGGGACGCTCCTACAATGAGCAGTTCTTC. This gives the protein CASSQRAGGRSYNEQFF. This chain links TRBV4-1 with TRBJ2-1; 8 positions agree with TRBD2. Germline CDR1 reads MGHRA; CDR2 reads YSYEKL. This CDR3 spans 17 amino acids. The ends lost 2 bases at V and 0 bases at J; junction bases unmatched: 6.

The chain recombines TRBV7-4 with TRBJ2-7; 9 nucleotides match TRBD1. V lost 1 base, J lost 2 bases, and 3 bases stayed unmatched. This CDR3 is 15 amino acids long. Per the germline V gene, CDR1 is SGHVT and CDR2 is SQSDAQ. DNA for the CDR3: TGTGCCAGCAGCTTAGGGGGACAGGGACCCTACGAGCAGTACTTC. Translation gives CASSLGGQGPYEQYF. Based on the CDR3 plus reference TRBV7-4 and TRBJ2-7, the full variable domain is GAGVSQSPRYKVAKRGRDVALRCDSISGHVTLYWYRQTLGQGSEVLTYSQSDAQRDKSGRPSGRFSAERPERSVSTLKIQRTEQGDSAVYLCASSLGGQGPYEQYFGPGTRLTVT.

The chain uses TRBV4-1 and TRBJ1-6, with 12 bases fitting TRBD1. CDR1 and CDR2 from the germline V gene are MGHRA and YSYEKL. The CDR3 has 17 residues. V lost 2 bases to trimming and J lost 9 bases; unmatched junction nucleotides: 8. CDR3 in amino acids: CASSQFGTGGFFSPLHF. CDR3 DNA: TGCGCCAGCAGCCAATTTGGGACAGGGGGCTTCTTTTCACCCCTCCACTTT.

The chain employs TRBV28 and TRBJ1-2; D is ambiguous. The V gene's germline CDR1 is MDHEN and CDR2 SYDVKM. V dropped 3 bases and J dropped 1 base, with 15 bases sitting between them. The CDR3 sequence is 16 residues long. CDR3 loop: CASSLNLGSGNYGYTF. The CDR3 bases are TGTGCCAGCAGTTTGAACCTGGGATCGGGTAACTATGGCTACACCTTC.

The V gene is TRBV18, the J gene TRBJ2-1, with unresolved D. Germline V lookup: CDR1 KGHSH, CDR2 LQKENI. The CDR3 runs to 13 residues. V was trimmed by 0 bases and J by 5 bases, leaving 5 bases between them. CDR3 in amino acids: CASSPPLDNEQFF. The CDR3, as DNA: TGTGCCAGCTCACCACCTTTGGACAATGAGCAGTTCTTC. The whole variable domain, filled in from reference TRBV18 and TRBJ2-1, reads NAGVMQNPRHLVRRRGQEARLRCSPMKGHSHVYWYRQLPEEGLKFMVYLQKENIIDESGMPKERFSAEFPKEGPSILRIQQVVRGDSAAYFCASSPPLDNEQFFGPGTRLTVL.

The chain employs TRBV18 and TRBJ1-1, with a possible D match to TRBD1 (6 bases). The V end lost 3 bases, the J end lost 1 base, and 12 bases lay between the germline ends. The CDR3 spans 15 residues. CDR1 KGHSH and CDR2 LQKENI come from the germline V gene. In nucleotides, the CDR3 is TGTGCCAGCTCACCTACGCAACAGGGGAACACTGAAGCTTTCTTT. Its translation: CASSPTQQGNTEAFF.